This passage covers 12 T cell receptor beta chains from one sample sequenced in a study of CD8+ T cells in alopecia areata. After isolation, RNA underwent reverse transcription to generate cDNA as the sequencing template. Some clones are missing from TCRdb's copy, which holds only in-frame ones; the method was immunoSEQ multiplex PCR. This repertoire shows around 110,000 clones, roughly 84% found once; its top ten account for around a quarter. Treatment meaning: oral pan-JAK inhibitor, 5-10 mg twice daily. Sequenced material: CD8+ T cells sorted from blood, taken at week 24, from a patient treated with tofacitinib. The receptors derive from a human donor with alopecia areata.

The chain carries TRBV4-1 and TRBJ2-3, with 9 bases that match TRBD2. Germline V gene data show CDR1 as MGHRA and CDR2 as YSYEKL. The ends lost 1 base at V and 3 bases at J; junction bases unmatched: 8. The CDR3 is 17 amino acids. The CDR3 region is CASSQAPWAGGTDTQYF. For the CDR3, the DNA is TGCGCCAGCAGCCAAGCCCCCTGGGCGGGGGGGACAGATACGCAGTATTTT.

The sample holds one count of this clone. The chain combines TRBV6-5 with TRBJ2-7, with D possibly matching TRBD1 (6 bases). V shed 2 bases and J shed 4 bases, with 12 bases lying between them. The CDR3 consists of 14 residues. The germline CDR1 and CDR2 sequences are MNHEY and SVGAGI. The CDR3 reads CASSYGQTGYEQYF. CDR3 in DNA: TGTGCCAGCAGTTACGGACAGACCGGTTACGAGCAGTACTTC.

This chain joins TRBV19 and TRBJ2-2; D is ambiguous. The germline V gene encodes CDR1 LNHDA and CDR2 SQIVND (reference sequence). CDR3 length: 16 amino acids. Trimming removed 5 bases from V and 6 bases from J, with 19 bases in between. CDR3 amino acids: CASSPLIGLGAGELFF. The CDR3 nucleotides read TGTGCCAGTAGTCCCCTGATCGGGTTGGGCGCCGGGGAGCTGTTTTTT.

This sequence joins TRBV10-1 and TRBJ2-2; possibly TRBD1 or TRBD2 for D (5 bases each). Germline V CDR1 and CDR2: WNHNN, SYGVQD (reference sequence). The CDR3 is 15 residues long. The V and J ends lost 9 bases and 5 bases respectively, with 19 bases between them. DNA of the CDR3: TGCGCCAGAACTACCTCATCCTGGGGGACCGGGGAGCTGTTTTTT. Residues: CARTTSSWGTGELFF.

The chain carries TRBV6-1 and TRBJ2-7; TRBD2 matches at 8 bases. Germline CDR1 MNHNS, CDR2 SASEGT. V dropped 2 bases and J dropped 4; count of bases not matched to a gene: 10. The CDR3 is 16 residues long. The CDR3 DNA is TGTGCCAGCAGTGAACGGGGGGGCTCCGGATTTTACGAGCAGTACTTC. It encodes CASSERGGSGFYEQYF.

The chain is built from TRBV29-1 and TRBJ2-7; TRBD1 is a possible D gene (5 bases). Germline V gives CDR1 SQVTM, CDR2 ANQGSEA. There are 14 residues in the CDR3. The ends were cut back, 3 bases at V and 2 bases at J, with 14 bases in the middle. The CDR3 coding sequence is TGCAGCGTTGACGGCGACAGCGATACCTACGAGCAGTACTTC. Encoded protein: CSVDGDSDTYEQYF.

This clone showed up just once. The chain is built from TRBV30 and TRBJ1-1; D is perhaps TRBD1 (5 bases). The germline V gene encodes CDR1 GTSNPN and CDR2 SVGIG (reference sequence). The germline V and J ends were trimmed by 4 bases and 11 bases, with 17 bases remaining between them. This CDR3 has 12 amino acids. The DNA for the CDR3 is TGTGCCTGGATGCCGGGGCTACTTCAGGCTTTCTTT. It codes for CAWMPGLLQAFF.

V is TRBV11-3 and J is TRBJ2-7; 8 nucleotides agree with TRBD1. In germline, CDR1 is SGHNT, CDR2 YENEEA. The CDR3 is made up of 15 amino acids. With 5 bases clipped from V and 2 bases from J, the junction kept 8 bases outside the gene matches. The CDR3 DNA follows: TGTGCCAGCAGCGAGGGGACAGGACCAACCTACGAGCAGTACTTC. Translating it yields CASSEGTGPTYEQYF.

The rearrangement joins TRBV7-9 to TRBJ1-6, with a tentative D call TRBD1 (5 bases). Germline V gene sequence: CDR1 SEHNR, CDR2 FQNEAQ (reference sequence). Deletions cut 1 base from V and 7 bases from J, with 11 bases between. The CDR3 covers 15 residues. The CDR3 DNA is TGTGCCAGCAGCTTAGTCCAGGGTGGGAATTCACCCCTCCACTTT. Encoded protein: CASSLVQGGNSPLHF.

CDR3 bases: TGTGCCTGGCTGTATCTGGGGGAGCTGTTTTTT. Its protein product is CAWLYLGELFF. V usage is TRBV30 and J usage is TRBJ2-2; D is undetermined. Between the trimmed V and J ends, which lost 5 bases and 8 bases, there was a span of 9 bases. Germline assignment: CDR1 GTSNPN and CDR2 SVGIG (reference sequence). The CDR3 extends over 11 amino acids.

The chain combines TRBV25-1 with TRBJ2-5, with D hard to call. Germline V CDR1 and CDR2: MGHDK, SYGVNS. Trimming took 4 bases from V and 5 from J, leaving 17 bases between them. This CDR3 has 15 residues. CDR3 sequence reads: CASSARSEMGETQYF. CDR3 in DNA: TGTGCCAGCAGTGCCAGGTCCGAGATGGGGGAGACCCAGTACTTC. Full variable domain (remainder filled in from reference TRBV25-1 and TRBJ2-5): EADIYQTPRYLVIGTGKKITLECSQTMGHDKMYWYQQDPGMELHLIHYSYGVNSTEKGDLSSESTVSRIRTEHFPLTLESARPSHTSQYLCASSARSEMGETQYFGPGTRLLVL.

The CDR3 DNA reads TGTGCCAGCAGTCAGGGGCCTCCGGTACCCATTCAGTACTTC. Amino acid sequence: CASSQGPPVPIQYF. The chain employs TRBV6-5 and TRBJ2-4, with a weak D call TRBD1 (6 bases). The CDR3 sequence is 14 residues long. The ends were cut back, 5 bases at V and 9 bases at J, with 17 bases in the middle. Germline-derived CDR1 and CDR2 are MNHEY and SVGAGI.